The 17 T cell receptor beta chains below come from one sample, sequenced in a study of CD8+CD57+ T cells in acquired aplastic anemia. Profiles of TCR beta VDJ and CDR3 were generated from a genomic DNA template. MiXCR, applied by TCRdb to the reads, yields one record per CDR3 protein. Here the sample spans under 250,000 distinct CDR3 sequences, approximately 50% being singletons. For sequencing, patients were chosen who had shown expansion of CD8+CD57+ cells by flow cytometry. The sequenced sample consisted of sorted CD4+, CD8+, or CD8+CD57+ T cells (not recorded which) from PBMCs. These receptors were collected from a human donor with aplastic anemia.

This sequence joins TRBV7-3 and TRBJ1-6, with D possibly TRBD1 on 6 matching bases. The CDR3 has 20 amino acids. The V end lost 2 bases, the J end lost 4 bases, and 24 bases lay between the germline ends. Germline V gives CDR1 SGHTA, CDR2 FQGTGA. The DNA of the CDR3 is TGTGCCAGCAGCTTAGAAGCGGGGTGGGACAATGAGCAGTATAATTCACCCCTCCACTTT. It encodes CASSLEAGWDNEQYNSPLHF.

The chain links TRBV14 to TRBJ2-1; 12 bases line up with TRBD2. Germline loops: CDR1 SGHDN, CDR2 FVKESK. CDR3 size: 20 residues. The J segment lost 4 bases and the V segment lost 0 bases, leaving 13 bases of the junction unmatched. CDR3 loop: CASSQERLAGGLYSYNEQFF. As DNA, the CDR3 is TGTGCCAGCAGCCAAGAGCGGCTAGCGGGAGGGCTTTATAGTTACAATGAGCAGTTCTTC.

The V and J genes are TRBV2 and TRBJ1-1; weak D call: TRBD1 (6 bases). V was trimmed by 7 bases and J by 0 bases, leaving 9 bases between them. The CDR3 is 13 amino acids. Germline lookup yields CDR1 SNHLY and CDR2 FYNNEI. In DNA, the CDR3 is TGTGCCAGCACCTGGACAGTGAACACTGAAGCTTTCTTT. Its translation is CASTWTVNTEAFF. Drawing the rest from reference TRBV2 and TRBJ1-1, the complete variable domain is EPEVTQTPSHQVTQMGQEVILRCVPISNHLYFYWYRQILGQKVEFLVSFYNNEISEKSEIFDDQFSVERPDGSNFTLKIRSTKLEDSAMYFCASTWTVNTEAFFGQGTRLTVV.

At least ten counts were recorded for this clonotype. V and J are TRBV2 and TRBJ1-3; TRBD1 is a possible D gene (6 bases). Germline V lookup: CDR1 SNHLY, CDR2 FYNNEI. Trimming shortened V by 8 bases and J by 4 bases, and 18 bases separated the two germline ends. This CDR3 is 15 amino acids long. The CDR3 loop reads CASARGDLWGNTIYF. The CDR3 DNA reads TGTGCCAGCGCCAGGGGCGACCTGTGGGGAAACACCATATATTTT.

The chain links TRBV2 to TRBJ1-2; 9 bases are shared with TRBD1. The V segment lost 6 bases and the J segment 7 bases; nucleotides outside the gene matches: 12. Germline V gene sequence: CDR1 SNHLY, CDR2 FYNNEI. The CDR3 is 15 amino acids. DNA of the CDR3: TGTGCCAGCAGCAGACCGGGACAGGGAATGAGTGGCTACACCTTC. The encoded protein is CASSRPGQGMSGYTF.

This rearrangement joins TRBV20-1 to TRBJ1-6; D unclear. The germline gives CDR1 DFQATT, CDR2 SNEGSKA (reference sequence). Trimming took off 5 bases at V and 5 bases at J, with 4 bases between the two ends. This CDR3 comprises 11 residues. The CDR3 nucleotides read TGCAGTGCTCAAGATAATTCACCCCTCCACTTT. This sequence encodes CSAQDNSPLHF.

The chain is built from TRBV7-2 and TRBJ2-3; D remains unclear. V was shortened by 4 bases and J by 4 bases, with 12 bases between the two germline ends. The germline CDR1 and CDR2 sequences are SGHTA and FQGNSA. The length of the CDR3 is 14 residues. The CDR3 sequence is CASSYSGWPDTQYF. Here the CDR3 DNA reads TGTGCCAGCAGCTATAGTGGGTGGCCAGATACGCAGTATTTT.

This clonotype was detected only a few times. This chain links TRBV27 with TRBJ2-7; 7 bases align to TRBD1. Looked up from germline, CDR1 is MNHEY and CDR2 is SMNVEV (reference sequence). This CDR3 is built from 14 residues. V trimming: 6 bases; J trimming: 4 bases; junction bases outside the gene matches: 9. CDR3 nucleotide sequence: TGTGCCAGCAGCTCAGGGGGTTGGGGGTACGAGCAGTACTTC. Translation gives CASSSGGWGYEQYF.

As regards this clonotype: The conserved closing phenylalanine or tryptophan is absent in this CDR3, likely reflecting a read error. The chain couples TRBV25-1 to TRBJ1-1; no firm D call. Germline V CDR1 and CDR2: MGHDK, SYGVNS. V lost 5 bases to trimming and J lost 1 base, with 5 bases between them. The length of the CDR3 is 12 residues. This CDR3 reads CASSSGNTEAFL. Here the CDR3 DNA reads TGTGCCAGCAGTTCAGGGAACACTGAAGCTTTCCTT.

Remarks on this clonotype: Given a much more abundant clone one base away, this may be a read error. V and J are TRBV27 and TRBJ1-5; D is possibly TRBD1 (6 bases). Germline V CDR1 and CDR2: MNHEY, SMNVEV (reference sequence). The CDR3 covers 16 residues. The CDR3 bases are TGTGGCAGCAGCGGTGGGGGGGGCTACGGTCATCAGCCCCAGCATTTT. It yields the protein CGSSGGGGYGHQPQHF.

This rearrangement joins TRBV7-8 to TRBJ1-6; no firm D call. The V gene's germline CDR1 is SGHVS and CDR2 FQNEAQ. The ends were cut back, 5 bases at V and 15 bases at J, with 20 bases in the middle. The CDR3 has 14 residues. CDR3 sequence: CASSQALVREGLHF. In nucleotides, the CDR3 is TGTGCCAGCAGCCAAGCCCTGGTTAGGGAGGGCCTCCACTTT.

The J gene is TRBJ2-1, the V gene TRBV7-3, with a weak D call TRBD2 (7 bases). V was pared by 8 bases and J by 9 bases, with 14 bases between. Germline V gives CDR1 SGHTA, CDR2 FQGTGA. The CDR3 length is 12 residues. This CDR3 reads CASGGPGGEQFF. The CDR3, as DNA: TGTGCCAGCGGGGGGCCGGGGGGTGAGCAGTTCTTC. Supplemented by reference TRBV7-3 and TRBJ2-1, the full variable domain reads GAGVSQTPSNKVTEKGKYVELRCDPISGHTALYWYRQSLGQGPEFLIYFQGTGAADDSGLPNDRFFAVRPEGSVSTLKIQRTERGDSAVYLCASGGPGGEQFFGPGTRLTVL.

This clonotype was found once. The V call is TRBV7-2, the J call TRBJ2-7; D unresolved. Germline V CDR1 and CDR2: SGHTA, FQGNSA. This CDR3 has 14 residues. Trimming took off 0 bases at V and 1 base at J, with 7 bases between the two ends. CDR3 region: CASSLAYDSYEQYV. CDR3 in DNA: TGTGCCAGCAGCTTAGCATACGATTCCTACGAGCAGTACGTC.

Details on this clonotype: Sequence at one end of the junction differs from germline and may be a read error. In nucleotides, the CDR3 is TGTGCCAGCAGTTTCTCCGGGACAGGGAACACCGGGGAGCTGTTTTTT. Residues: CASSFSGTGNTGELFF. The chain combines TRBV10-3 with TRBJ2-2, with TRBD1 matching 8 bases. The CDR3 extends over 16 amino acids. Germline lookup yields CDR1 ENHRY and CDR2 SYGVKD.

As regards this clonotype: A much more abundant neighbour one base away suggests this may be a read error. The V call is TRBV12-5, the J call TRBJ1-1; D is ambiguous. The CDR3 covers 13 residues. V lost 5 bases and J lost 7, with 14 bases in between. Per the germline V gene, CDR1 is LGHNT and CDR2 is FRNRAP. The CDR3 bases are TGTGCTAGTGGTCCTCACCCCACTGGTGAAGCTTTCTTT. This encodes CASGPHPTGEAFF.

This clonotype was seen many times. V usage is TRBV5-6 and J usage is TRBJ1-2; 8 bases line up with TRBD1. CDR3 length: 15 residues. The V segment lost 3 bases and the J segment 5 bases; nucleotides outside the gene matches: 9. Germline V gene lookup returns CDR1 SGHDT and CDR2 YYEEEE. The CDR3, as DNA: TGTGCCAGCAGCTCCCCTCAGGGGGCGCGGTATGGCTACACCTTC. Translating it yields CASSSPQGARYGYTF.

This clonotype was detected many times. In DNA, the CDR3 is TGTGCCAGCAGCTTGGTCCGAGAGGGGAGTCACTACAATGAGCAGTTCTTC. It translates to CASSLVREGSHYNEQFF. The V call is TRBV5-6, the J call TRBJ2-1; either TRBD1 or TRBD2 may supply D (5 bases each). The CDR3 has 17 amino acids. V was pared by 0 bases and J by 3 bases, with 16 bases between. Germline-derived CDR1 and CDR2 are SGHDT and YYEEEE.